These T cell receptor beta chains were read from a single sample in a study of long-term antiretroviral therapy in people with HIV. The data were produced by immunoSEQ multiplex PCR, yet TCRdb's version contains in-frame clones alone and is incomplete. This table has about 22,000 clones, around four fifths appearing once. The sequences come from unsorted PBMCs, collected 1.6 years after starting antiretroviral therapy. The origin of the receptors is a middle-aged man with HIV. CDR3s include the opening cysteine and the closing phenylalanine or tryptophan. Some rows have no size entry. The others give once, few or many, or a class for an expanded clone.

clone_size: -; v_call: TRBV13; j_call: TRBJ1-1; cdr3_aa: CASSPTDRNTEAFF
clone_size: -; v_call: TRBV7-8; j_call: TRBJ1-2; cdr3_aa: CASSFEPRGNYGYTF
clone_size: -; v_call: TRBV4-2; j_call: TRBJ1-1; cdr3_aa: CASSQVNPANTEAFF
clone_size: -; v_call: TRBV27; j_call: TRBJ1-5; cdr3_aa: CASSFTSGVGDQPQHF
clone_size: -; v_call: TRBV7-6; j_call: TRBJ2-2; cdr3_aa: CASSKGQGTGELFF
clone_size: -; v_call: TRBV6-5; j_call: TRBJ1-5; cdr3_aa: CASSEIGGGNQPQHF
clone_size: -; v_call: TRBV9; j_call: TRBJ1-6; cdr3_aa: CASSVRPYNSPLHF
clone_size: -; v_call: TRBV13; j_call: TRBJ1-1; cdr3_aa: CASSPSRGGNTEAFF
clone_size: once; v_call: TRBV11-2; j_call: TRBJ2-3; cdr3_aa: CASSLGADPSTDTQYF
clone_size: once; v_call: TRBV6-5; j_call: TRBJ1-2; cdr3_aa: CASSPNGPNYGYTF
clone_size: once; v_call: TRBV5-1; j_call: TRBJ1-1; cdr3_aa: CASSPGALLKTEAFF
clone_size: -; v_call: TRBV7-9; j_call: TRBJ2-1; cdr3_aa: CASSLVVGQPGGEQFF
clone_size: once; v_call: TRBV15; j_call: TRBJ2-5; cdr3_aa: CATSRDVETQYF
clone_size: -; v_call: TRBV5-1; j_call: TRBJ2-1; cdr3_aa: CASSPRGAGDTYNEQFF
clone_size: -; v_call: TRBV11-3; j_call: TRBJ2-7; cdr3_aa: CASSLGQGTYEQYF
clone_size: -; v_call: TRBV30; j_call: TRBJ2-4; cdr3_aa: CAWSLAKNIQYF
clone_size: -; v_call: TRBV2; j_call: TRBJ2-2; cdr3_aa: CASRTGISGGELFF
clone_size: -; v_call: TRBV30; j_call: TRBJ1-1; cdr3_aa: CAWSNTGGPQIRRFSSEAFF
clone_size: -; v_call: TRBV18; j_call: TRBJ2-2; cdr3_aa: CASSPRQGTVTGELFF
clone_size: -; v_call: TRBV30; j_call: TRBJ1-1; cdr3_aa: CACAPPGRGYDTEAFF
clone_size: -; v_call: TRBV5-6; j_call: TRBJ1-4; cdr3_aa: CASSLDAGNINEKLFF
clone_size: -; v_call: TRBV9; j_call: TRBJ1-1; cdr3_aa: CASSGRQGIAEAFF
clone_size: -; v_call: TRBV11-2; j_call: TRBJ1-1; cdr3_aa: CASSLVLGQGRRNTEAFF
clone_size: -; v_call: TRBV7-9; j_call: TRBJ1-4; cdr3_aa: CASTDSTTNEKLFF
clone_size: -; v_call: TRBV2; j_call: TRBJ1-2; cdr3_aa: CASTERVNYGYTF
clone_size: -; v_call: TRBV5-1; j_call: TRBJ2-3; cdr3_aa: CASSNNPGLGGDTQYF
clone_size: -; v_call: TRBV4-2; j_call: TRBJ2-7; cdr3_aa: CASSQDLQRYEQYF
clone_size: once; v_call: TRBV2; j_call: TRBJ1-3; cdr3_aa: CASSEFPGVTGNTIYF
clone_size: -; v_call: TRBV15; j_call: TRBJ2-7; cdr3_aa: CATSRDQNYEQYF
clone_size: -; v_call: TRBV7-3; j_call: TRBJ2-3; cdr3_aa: CASSLGGGGGGTDTQYF
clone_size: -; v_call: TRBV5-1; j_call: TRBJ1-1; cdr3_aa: CASSFNRYTEAFF
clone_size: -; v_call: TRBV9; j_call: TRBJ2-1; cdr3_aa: CASSPITGHSDNEQFF
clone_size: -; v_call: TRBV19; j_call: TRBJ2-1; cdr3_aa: CASSTSAGSYNEQFF
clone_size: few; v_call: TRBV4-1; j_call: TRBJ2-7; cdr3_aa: CASSRARDLGAEEQYF
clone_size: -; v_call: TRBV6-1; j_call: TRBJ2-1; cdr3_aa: CASSEQGFYEQFF
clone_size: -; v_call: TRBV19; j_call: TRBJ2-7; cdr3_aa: CASSMGCGDYEQYF
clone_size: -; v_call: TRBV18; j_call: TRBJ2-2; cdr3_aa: CASSQARDRGQEDTGELFF
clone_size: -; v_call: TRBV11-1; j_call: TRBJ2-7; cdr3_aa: CASRGHGQGGEQYF
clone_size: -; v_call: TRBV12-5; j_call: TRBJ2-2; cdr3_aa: CASGVRDRGGTGELFF
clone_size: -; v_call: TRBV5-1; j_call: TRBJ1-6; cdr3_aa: CASGESGQGSSPLHF
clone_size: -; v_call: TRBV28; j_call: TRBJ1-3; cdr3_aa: CASSFGGTGNTIYF
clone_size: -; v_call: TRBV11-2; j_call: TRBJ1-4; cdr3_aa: CASSFLGKLFF
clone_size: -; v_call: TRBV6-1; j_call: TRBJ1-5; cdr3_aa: CASSDLGQPQHF
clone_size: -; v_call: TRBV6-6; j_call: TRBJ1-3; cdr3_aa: CASSYRARGGNTIYF
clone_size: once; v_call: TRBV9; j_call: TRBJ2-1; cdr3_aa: CASSVVAGGRTGYDEQFF
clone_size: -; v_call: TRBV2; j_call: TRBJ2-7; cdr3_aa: CATSSGRGNEQYF
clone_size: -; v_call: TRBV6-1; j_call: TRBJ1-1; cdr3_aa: CASSEIPSGRRLVTEAFF
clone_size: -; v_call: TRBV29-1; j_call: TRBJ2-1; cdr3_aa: CSVVVTEQFF
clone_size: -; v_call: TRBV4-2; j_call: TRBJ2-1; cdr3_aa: CASSQDFASGGSPGNEQFF
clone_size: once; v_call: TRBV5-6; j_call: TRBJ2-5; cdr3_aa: CASSLGTGGRETQYF
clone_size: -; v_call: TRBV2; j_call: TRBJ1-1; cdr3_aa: CASMRGQGGGTEAFF
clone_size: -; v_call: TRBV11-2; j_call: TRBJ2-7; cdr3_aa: CASSLVGTGYEQYF
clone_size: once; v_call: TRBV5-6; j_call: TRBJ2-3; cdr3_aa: CASSLTEEDTQYF